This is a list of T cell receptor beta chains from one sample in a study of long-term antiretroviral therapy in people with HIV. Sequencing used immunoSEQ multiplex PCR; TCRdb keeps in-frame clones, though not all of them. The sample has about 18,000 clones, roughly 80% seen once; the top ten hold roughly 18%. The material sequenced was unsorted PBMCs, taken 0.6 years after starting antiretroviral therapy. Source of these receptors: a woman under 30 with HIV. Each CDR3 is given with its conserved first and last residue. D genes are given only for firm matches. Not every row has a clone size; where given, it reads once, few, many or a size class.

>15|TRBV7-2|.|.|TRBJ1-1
TGTGCCAGCAGCTCCGTCGTTTCAGTCGGCACTGAAGCTTTCTTT
CASSSVVSVGTEAFF
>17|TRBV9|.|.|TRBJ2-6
TGTGCCAGCAGCGCCACAGGGTCGAGCTCTGGGGCCAACGTCCTGACTTTC
CASSATGSSSGANVLTF
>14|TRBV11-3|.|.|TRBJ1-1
TGTGCCAGCAGCCCCAGGGGAGCGGGCACTGAAGCTTTCTTT
CASSPRGAGTEAFF
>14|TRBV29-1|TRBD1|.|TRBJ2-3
TGCAGCGTTGAAGGGCGGACAGGGAGGGATACGCAGTATTTT
CSVEGRTGRDTQYF
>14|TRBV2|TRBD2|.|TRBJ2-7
TGTGCCAGCAGTGTTTCTAGCGGATCCTACGAGCAGTACTTC
CASSVSSGSYEQYF
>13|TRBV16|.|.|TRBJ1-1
TGTGCCAGCAGCCAATCGGGGGGAACTGAAGCTTTCTTT
CASSQSGGTEAFF
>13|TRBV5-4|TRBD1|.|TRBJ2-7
TGTGCCAGCAGCGCGGACAGGGACCGGGAGCAGTACTTC
CASSADRDREQYF
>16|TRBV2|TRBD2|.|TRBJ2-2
TGTGCCAGCAGCCGCCCCAGGAGCGGGGGCGGCGGGGAGCTGTTTTTT
CASSRPRSGGGGELFF
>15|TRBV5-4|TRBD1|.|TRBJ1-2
TGTGCCAGCAGCCACCCAGGACAGGGCGGCTATGGCTACACCTTC
CASSHPGQGGYGYTF
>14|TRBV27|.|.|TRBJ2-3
TGTGCCAGCAGTTTATCCCGGACCGTCAATGGGCAGTATTTT
CASSLSRTVNGQYF
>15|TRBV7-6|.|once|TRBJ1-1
TGTGCCAGCAGCTTAACCCCCGGCCCGAACACTGAAGCTTTCTTT
CASSLTPGPNTEAFF
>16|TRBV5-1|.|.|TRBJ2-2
TGCGCCAGCAGCGCTTCCACTAGTGCCAGTACCGGGGAGCTGTTTTTT
CASSASTSASTGELFF
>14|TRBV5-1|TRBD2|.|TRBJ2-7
TGCGCCAGCAGCTTGTTAGCGGGATCATACGAGCAGTACTTC
CASSLLAGSYEQYF
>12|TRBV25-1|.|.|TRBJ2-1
TGTGCCAGCAGCAGCCCCGGGACTGAGCAGTTCTTC
CASSSPGTEQFF
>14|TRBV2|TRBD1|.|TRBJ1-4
TGTGCCAGCAGCGACAGGGCGGTTAATGAAAAACTGTTTTTT
CASSDRAVNEKLFF
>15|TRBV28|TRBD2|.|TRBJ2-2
TGTGCCAGCAGTCCGTGGGGGGAGGGGTCCGGGGAGCTGTTTTTT
CASSPWGEGSGELFF
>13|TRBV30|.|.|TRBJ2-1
TGTGCCTGGAGCAGGGGCTCCTACAATGAGCAGTTCTTC
CAWSRGSYNEQFF
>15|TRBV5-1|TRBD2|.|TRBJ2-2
TGCGCCAGCAGCGAGCGGGAGGGATTGACCGGGGAGCTGTTTTTT
CASSEREGLTGELFF
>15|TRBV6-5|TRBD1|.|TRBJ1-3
TGTGCCAGCAGTCCCCAGGGGGTATCAGGAAACACCATATATTTT
CASSPQGVSGNTIYF
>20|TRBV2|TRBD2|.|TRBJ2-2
TGTGCCAGCAGGATTAGACAGGGAGGGACTAGCGGGAGAACCACCGGGGAGCTGTTTTTT
CASRIRQGGTSGRTTGELFF
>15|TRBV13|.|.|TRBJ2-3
TGTGCCAGCACCAAACGGGCTAGTTCAATAGATACGCAGTATTTT
CASTKRASSIDTQYF
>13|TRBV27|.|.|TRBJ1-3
TGTGCCAGCAGACCGTTCTCTGGAAACACCATATATTTT
CASRPFSGNTIYF
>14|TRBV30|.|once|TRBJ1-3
TGTGCCTGGAGACGCTCAGGCTCTGGAAACACCATATATTTT
CAWRRSGSGNTIYF
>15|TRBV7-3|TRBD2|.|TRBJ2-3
TGTGCCAGCAGCTCCGATGCGGGAGGTACAGATACGCAGTATTTT
CASSSDAGGTDTQYF
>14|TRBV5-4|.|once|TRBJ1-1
TGTGCCAGCAGCCCCGCTGGACCGAACACTGAAGCTTTCTTT
CASSPAGPNTEAFF
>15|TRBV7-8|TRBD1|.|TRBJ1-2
TGTGCCAGCAGCATACCGGGACAGGGCGTCGGAGGCTACACCTTC
CASSIPGQGVGGYTF
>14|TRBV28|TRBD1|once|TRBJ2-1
TGTGCCAGCAGTCAGGGGGACTCCTACAATGAGCAGTTCTTC
CASSQGDSYNEQFF
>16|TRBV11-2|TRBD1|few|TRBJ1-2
TGTGCCAGCAGCCCCCGGGACAGGAGGACATCCGGGGGCTACACCTTC
CASSPRDRRTSGGYTF
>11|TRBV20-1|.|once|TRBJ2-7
TGCAGTGCTAGACTAGACTACGAGCAGTACTTC
CSARLDYEQYF
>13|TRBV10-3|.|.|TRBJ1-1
TGTGCCACCCAGACAGGTCCGGGCACTGAAGCTTTCTTT
CATQTGPGTEAFF
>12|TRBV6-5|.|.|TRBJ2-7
TGTGCCAGCAGTTACTCGGGGGGCGAGCAGTACTTC
CASSYSGGEQYF
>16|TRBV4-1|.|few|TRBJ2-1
TGCGCCAGCAGCCAATATAGGACCCTCTCCTACAATGAGCAGTTCTTC
CASSQYRTLSYNEQFF
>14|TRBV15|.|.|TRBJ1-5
TGTGCCACCAGCAGAGACAGGTACAATCAGCCCCAGCATTTT
CATSRDRYNQPQHF
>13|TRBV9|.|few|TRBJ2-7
TGTGCCAGCAGCGTAGGGGCAGGCTACGAGCAGTACTTC
CASSVGAGYEQYF
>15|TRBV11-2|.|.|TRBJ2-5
TGTGCCAGCAGCTTAGGACGGGGGGCAGGGGAGACCCAGTACTTC
CASSLGRGAGETQYF
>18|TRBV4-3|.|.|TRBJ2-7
TGCGCCAGCAGCCAAGGCCTCTCGGGGGGCGACGAAAGGAACGAGCAGTACTTC
CASSQGLSGGDERNEQYF
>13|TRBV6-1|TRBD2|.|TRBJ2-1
TGTGCCAGTGGACTAGCTGCCTACAATGAGCAGTTCTTC
CASGLAAYNEQFF
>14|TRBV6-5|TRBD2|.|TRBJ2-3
TGTGCCAGCAGTAGCGGGGGGACCACAGATACGCAGTATTTT
CASSSGGTTDTQYF
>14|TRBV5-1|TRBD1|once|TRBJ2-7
TGCGCCAGCAGTTCTTCCCGGGACAGGGGCGAGCAGTACTTC
CASSSSRDRGEQYF
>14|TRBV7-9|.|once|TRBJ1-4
TGTGCCAGCAGCGGGGCCCAAGCACCCGAAAAACTGTTTTTT
CASSGAQAPEKLFF
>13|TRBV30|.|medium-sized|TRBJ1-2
TGTGCCTGGAGTGTCTCCCTCAACTATGGCTACACCTTC
CAWSVSLNYGYTF
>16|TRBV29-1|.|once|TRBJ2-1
TGCAGCGCACCTGGAACCGGACTCGACGCTTACAATGAGCAGTTCTTC
CSAPGTGLDAYNEQFF
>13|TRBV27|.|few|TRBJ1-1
TGTGCCAGCAGTATCCAGGCTTTCACTGAAGCTTTCTTT
CASSIQAFTEAFF
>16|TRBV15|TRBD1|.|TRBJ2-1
TGTGCCACCAGCCCCGCTCGGACAGGGGGACGAGGTGAGCAGTTCTTC
CATSPARTGGRGEQFF
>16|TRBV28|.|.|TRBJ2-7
TGTGCCAGCAGTTCCGTCCGGGGCCGATTATTGTACGAGCAGTACTTC
CASSSVRGRLLYEQYF
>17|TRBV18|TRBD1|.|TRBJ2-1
TGTGCCAGCTCACCCGGGACAGGGCACTTATACCGGAATGAGCAGTTCTTC
CASSPGTGHLYRNEQFF
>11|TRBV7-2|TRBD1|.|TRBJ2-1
TGTGCCAGCAGCTTAACAGGGGGGAAGTTCTTC
CASSLTGGKFF
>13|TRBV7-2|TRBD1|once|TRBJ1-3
TGTGCCAGCAGCCAGGACAGGGTAGGCACCATATATTTT
CASSQDRVGTIYF
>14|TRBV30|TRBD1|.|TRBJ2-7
TGTGCCTGGAGTGCCTCGGGACAGGCCTACGAGCAGTACTTC
CAWSASGQAYEQYF
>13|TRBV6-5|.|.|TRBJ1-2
TGTGCCAGCAGACGCGACAGTAACTATGGCTACACCTTC
CASRRDSNYGYTF
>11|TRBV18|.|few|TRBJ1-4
TGTGCCAGCTCAGAGAATGAAAAACTGTTTTTT
CASSENEKLFF